This T cell receptor (beta chain) was sequenced in a study of cytomegalovirus exposure and HLA in healthy donors. Study-wide results and caveats: Researchers counted around 170 TCR beta chains as cytomegalovirus-associated.

The CDR3 sequence is 17 residues long. With V trimmed by 3 bases and J by 3 bases, 7 bases remained unmatched. CDR1 and CDR2 from the germline V gene are MGHRA and YSYEKL. PCR was performed using 60 Vbeta and 13 Jbeta primers. In the authors' methods: An analysis that came later counted 73 million or so unique TCR beta chains, 10 million to 11 million shared. Assay: immunoSEQ multiplex PCR; the TCRdb copy retains only in-frame clones and omits some. V and J calls and clone size come straight from that table; D and trimming were deduced from the DNA. This repertoire shows 95,000 to 150,000 clones, about 75% found once; its top ten account for 30%. A remark on this clone: Its antigen is unknown.

The sample consisted of PBMCs. The receptor was isolated from a man aged 60 to 75 in good health and CMV-seropositive. The chain is built from TRBV4-1 and TRBJ2-6; TRBD1 matches 8 bases. Here the CDR3 reads CASSQRTGSYGANVLTF. The CDR3 coding sequence is TGCGCCAGCAGCCAGAGGACAGGGTCTTATGGGGCCAACGTCCTGACTTTC.